Following are 12 T cell receptor beta chains from one sample sequenced in a study of regulatory T cells in long-lasting Graves disease. Time point indicated: newly diagnosed GD, antithyroid drugs for less than 3 months. PBMCs provided the RNA from which the TCR library was made. CDR3-region Arm-PCR and iRepertoire HTBI primers produced the TCR beta libraries. TCRdb fed the multiplex PCR reads into MiXCR, producing one record per CDR3 protein. The sample consists of about 540,000 distinct CDR3 sequences, approximately 12% of them appearing once. This sample also belongs to another study, concerning T cells in Graves' hyperthyroidism and ophthalmopathy.

Specimen: peripheral blood mononuclear cells (PBMCs), collected at new diagnosis, from a patient treated with antithyroid drugs. The origin of the receptors is a man aged 25 to 45 with Graves disease.

The rearrangement uses TRBV13 and TRBJ1-6, with 7 bases aligning to TRBD1. This CDR3 spans 15 amino acids. The V and J ends lost 2 bases and 7 bases, in that order; junction bases with no gene match: 5. Germline V gene data show CDR1 as PRHDT and CDR2 as FYEKMQ (reference sequence). The CDR3 region has the DNA TGTGCCAGCAGCTTATACAGGGGTTACAATTCACCCCTCCACTTT. Residues: CASSLYRGYNSPLHF.

This clonotype was picked up many times. J is TRBJ2-4 and V is TRBV7-9; 9 bases align to TRBD1. V dropped 2 bases and J dropped 7; count of bases not matched to a gene: 6. This CDR3 region has 15 residues. In germline, CDR1 is SEHNR, CDR2 FQNEAQ (reference sequence). The CDR3 DNA reads TGTGCCAGCAGCTTAATGGGGACAGGGACGAACATTCAGTACTTC. Translation: CASSLMGTGTNIQYF.

This clonotype was observed many times. The chain recombines TRBV27 with TRBJ2-3, with 8 bases identical to TRBD2. V was clipped by 6 bases and J by 5 bases; unmatched bases: 16. The CDR3 spans 17 residues. The germline V gene encodes CDR1 MNHEY and CDR2 SMNVEV (reference sequence). The CDR3 DNA is TGTGCCAGCAGCCCGGGGGGGGGTGCGGGCCTAAGAGATACGCAGTATTTT. Translated, it gives CASSPGGGAGLRDTQYF.

The V and J genes are TRBV5-4 and TRBJ2-1, with 12 bases identical to TRBD2. CDR1 is SGHNT, CDR2 YYREEE, per germline (reference sequence). The CDR3 runs 15 residues. Unmatched junction bases numbered 10, after V lost 9 bases and J lost 6 bases. The CDR3 DNA reads TGTGCCACCCATCCGGAGACTAGCGGGGGCAATGAGCAGTTCTTC. Protein: CATHPETSGGNEQFF.

This clonotype showed up many times. The rearrangement links TRBV6-1 to TRBJ2-7; unclear D gene. Germline values: CDR1 MNHNS, CDR2 SASEGT. The CDR3 consists of 14 residues. Trimming removed 6 bases from V and 4 bases from J, with 16 bases in between. The chain's CDR3 is CASSPLLGSYEQYF. The DNA of the CDR3 is TGTGCCAGCAGCCCCCTTCTCGGTAGTTACGAGCAGTACTTC.

The chain is built from TRBV6-2 or TRBV6-3 and TRBJ2-3; weak D call: TRBD2 (6 bases). Trimming removed 7 bases at V and 2 bases at J, with 16 bases between. The CDR3 contains 15 residues. In germline, CDR1 is MNHEY, CDR2 SVGEGT. CDR3 sequence: CASTPYRTNTDTQYF. The DNA for the CDR3 is TGTGCCAGCACTCCCTACCGGACTAACACAGATACGCAGTATTTT.

As regards this clonotype: This could be a read error, since a much larger clone is one nucleotide away. The J gene is TRBJ2-3, the V gene TRBV20-1; 7 bases fit TRBD2. Germline V lookup: CDR1 DFQATT, CDR2 SNEGSKA (reference sequence). The CDR3 extends over 13 amino acids. The CDR3 DNA sequence: TGCGGTGCTAGTGAGCGGGAAACAGATACGCAGTATTTT. Protein: CGASERETDTQYF.

This clonotype was counted at least ten times. This chain connects TRBV27 to TRBJ2-4; the D gene is possibly TRBD2 (5 bases). Germline CDR1 reads MNHEY; CDR2 reads SMNVEV (reference sequence). Trimming left V 5 bases short and J 5 bases short, with 10 bases between. The length of the CDR3 is 13 residues. The CDR3 is CASSERTENIQYF. DNA for the CDR3: TGTGCCAGCAGTGAGCGGACCGAAAACATTCAGTACTTC.

The sample holds many counts of this clonotype. J is TRBJ2-1 and V is TRBV7-2; 12 bases match TRBD2. J lost 5 bases, V lost 5 bases, and 7 bases had no gene match. The CDR3 is 16 residues long. Germline lookup yields CDR1 SGHTA and CDR2 FQGNSA. In nucleotides, the CDR3 is TGTGCCAGCAGCCCGCTAGCGGGAGGGAAGCACAATGAGCAGTTCTTC. It is translated as CASSPLAGGKHNEQFF. Combining the CDR3 with reference TRBV7-2 and TRBJ2-1 gives the whole variable domain GAGVSQSPSNKVTEKGKDVELRCDPISGHTALYWYRQSLGQGLEFLIYFQGNSAPDKSGLPSDRFSAERTGGSVSTLTIQRTQQEDSAVYLCASSPLAGGKHNEQFFGPGTRLTVL.

CDR3 residues: CSASWLAGGPDTQYF. The CDR3 DNA reads as TGCAGTGCTAGCTGGCTAGCGGGAGGGCCAGATACGCAGTATTTT. The rearrangement joins TRBV20-1 to TRBJ2-3, with 12 nucleotides matching TRBD2. J was trimmed by 4 bases and V by 3 bases; bases with no gene match: 5. The CDR3 runs 15 residues. Germline-derived CDR1 and CDR2 are DFQATT and SNEGSKA (reference sequence).

This clonotype was seen more than once but under ten times. This sequence joins TRBV14 and TRBJ1-4; 7 bases align to TRBD1. The CDR3 is 16 amino acids. V lost 2 bases to trimming and J lost 3 bases; unmatched junction nucleotides: 6. Germline CDR1 and CDR2: SGHDN and FVKESK. The CDR3 reads CASSQRWRGPNEKLFF. Written as DNA, the CDR3 is TGTGCCAGCAGCCAACGGTGGAGGGGGCCTAATGAAAAACTGTTTTTT.

This clonotype was counted only a few times. The chain carries TRBV11-2 and TRBJ2-5; D may be TRBD1 (5 bases). V was trimmed by 4 bases and J by 9 bases, leaving 27 bases between them. Germline CDR1 and CDR2: SGHAT and FQNNGV. The CDR3 has 17 amino acids. As DNA, the CDR3 is TGTGCCAGCAGCTCCCCCGACTCAACAGGACCTCAGGGTCCCCAGTACTTC. Translating gives CASSSPDSTGPQGPQYF. Looking up the rest from reference TRBV11-2 and TRBJ2-5 gives the full variable domain: EAGVAQSPRYKIIEKRQSVAFWCNPISGHATLYWYQQILGQGPKLLIQFQNNGVVDDSQLPKDRFSAERLKGVDSTLKIQPAKLEDSAVYLCASSSPDSTGPQGPQYFGPGTRLLVL.